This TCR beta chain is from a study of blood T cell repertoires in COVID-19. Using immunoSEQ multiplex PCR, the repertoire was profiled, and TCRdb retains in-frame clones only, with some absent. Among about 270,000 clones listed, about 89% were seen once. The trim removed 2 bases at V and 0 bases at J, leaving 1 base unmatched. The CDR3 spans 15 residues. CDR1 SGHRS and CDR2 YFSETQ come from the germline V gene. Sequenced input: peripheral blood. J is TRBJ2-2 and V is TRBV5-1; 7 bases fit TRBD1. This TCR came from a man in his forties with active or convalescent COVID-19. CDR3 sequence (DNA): TGCGCCAGCAGCTTTGGGACAGCGAACACCGGGGAGCTGTTTTTT. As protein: CASSFGTANTGELFF.